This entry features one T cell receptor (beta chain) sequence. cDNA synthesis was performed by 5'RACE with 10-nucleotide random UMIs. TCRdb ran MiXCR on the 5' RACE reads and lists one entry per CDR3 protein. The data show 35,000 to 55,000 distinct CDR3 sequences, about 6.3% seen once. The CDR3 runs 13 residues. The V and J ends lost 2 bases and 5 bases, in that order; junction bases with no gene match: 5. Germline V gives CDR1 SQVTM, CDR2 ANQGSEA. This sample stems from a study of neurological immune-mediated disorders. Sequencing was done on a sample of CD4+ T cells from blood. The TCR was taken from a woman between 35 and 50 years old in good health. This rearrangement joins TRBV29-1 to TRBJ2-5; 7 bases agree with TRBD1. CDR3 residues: CSVETRGLETQYF. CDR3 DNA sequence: TGCAGCGTTGAAACGAGGGGGCTGGAGACCCAGTACTTC.